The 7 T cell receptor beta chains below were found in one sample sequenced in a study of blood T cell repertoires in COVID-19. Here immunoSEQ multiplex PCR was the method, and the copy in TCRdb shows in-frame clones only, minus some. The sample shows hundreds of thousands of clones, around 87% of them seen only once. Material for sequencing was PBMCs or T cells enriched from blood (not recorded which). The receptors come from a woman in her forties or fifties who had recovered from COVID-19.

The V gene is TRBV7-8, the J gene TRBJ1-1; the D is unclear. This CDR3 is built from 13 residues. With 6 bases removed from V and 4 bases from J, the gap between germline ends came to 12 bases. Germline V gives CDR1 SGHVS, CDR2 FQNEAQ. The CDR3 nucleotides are TGTGCCAGCAGGGGGATAGGAGGCACTGAAGCTTTCTTT. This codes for CASRGIGGTEAFF.

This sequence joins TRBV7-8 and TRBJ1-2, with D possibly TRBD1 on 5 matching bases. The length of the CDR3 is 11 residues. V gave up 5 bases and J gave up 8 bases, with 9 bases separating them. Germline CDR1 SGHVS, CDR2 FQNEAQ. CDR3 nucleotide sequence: TGTGCCAGCAGCCAGGGCGGCGGCTACACCTTC. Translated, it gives CASSQGGGYTF.

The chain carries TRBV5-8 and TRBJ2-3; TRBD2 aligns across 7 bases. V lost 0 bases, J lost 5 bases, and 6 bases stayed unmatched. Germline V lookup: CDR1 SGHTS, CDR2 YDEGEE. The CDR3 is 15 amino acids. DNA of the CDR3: TGTGCCAGCAGCTTGGCACTCCCGGGAGGAGATACGCAGTATTTT. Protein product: CASSLALPGGDTQYF.

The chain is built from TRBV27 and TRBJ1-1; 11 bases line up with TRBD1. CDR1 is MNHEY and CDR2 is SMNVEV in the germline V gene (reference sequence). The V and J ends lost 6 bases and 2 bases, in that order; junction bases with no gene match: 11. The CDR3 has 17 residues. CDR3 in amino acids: CASSHRDRGFRNTEAFF. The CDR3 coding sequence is TGTGCCAGCAGCCATCGGGACAGGGGGTTTAGAAACACTGAAGCTTTCTTT.

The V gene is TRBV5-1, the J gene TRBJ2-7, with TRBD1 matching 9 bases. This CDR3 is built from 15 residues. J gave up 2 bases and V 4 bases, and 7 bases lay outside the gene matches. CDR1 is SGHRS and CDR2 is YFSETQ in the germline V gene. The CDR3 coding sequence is TGCGCCAGCAGCCTAGCCGGGACAGGGACCTACGAGCAGTACTTC. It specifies CASSLAGTGTYEQYF.

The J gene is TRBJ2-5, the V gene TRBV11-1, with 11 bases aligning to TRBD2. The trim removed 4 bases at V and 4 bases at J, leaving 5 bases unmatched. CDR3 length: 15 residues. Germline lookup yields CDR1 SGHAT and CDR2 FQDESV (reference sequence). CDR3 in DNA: TGTGCCAGCAGCTCGCTGACTAGCGGGGTAGAGACCCAGTACTTC. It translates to CASSSLTSGVETQYF.

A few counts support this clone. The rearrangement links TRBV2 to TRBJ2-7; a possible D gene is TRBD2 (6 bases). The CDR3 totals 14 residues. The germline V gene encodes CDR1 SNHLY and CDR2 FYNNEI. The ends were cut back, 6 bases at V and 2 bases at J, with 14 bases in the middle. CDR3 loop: CASSSLGGTYEQYF. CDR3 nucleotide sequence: TGTGCCAGCAGCTCATTAGGAGGGACCTACGAGCAGTACTTC.